What follows is one T cell receptor (beta chain) and its context. What it binds is unknown. The CDR3 is 17 residues long. V shed 1 base and J shed 4 bases, with 17 bases lying between them. CDR1 and CDR2 from the germline V gene are LNHDA and SQIVND (reference sequence). These data belong to a study of vaccination effects on CD4 cells after COVID-19. Study information: Vaccine administered to participants consisted of two doses of either BNT162b2 or mRNA-1273.

Repertoires were generated with immunoSEQ multiplex PCR, while TCRdb's copy carries only in-frame clones and drops some. Of tens of thousands of clones listed, roughly 76% are singletons. Expansion of antigen-specific CD4+ T cells with viral peptide pools was carried out by the ViraFEST assay before sequencing. Subsequent to 10 days of culture, CD4+ T cells were isolated. In the vaccine recipients, nucleocapsid antibodies were negative and there was no prior SARS-CoV-2 infection. Cultures received IL-2 medium that replaced half the medium on days 3 and 7. The origin of this receptor is a human donor who received a COVID-19 vaccine. This specimen was CD4+ T cells from PBMCs cultured with HCoV-229E spike peptides, taken before COVID-19 vaccination. The V gene is TRBV19, the J gene TRBJ2-1, with D perhaps TRBD1 (6 bases). This CDR3 is CASSIAAGTTTYNEQFF. In DNA, the CDR3 is TGTGCCAGTAGTATAGCGGCCGGGACAACCACTTACAATGAGCAGTTCTTC.